One and the same sample provided the 11 T cell receptor beta chains below, sequenced in a study of blood T cell repertoires in COVID-19. Measured with immunoSEQ multiplex PCR; TCRdb has only the in-frame clones, and not every one. The sample yields 170,000 or so clones, 78% seen once. The sample taken for sequencing was PBMCs or T cells enriched from blood (not recorded which). These receptors came from a woman in her forties or fifties who had recovered from COVID-19.

The chain uses TRBV5-5 and TRBJ1-2, with D uncertain. CDR1 is SGHKS, CDR2 YYEKEE, per germline (reference sequence). V was cut by 0 bases and J by 1 base, with 4 bases left in between. The CDR3 has 13 residues. The DNA for the CDR3 is TGTGCCAGCAGCTTGGATCGTAACTATGGCTACACCTTC. It translates to CASSLDRNYGYTF. The full variable domain, its missing parts supplied by reference TRBV5-5 and TRBJ1-2, is DAGVTQSPTHLIKTRGQQVTLRCSPISGHKSVSWYQQVLGQGPQFIFQYYEKEERGRGNFPDRFSARQFPNYSSELNVNALLLGDSALYLCASSLDRNYGYTFGSGTRLTVV.

This chain joins TRBV7-9 and TRBJ1-2; 10 nucleotides agree with TRBD1. Germline-derived CDR1 and CDR2 are SEHNR and FQNEAQ (reference sequence). V shed 4 bases and J 7 bases; nucleotides not matched to a gene: 6. The CDR3 runs 14 residues. The CDR3 sequence: CASSSDRGRFGYTF. The DNA of the CDR3 is TGTGCCAGCAGCTCCGACAGGGGGCGGTTTGGCTACACCTTC.

The chain links TRBV6-2 or TRBV6-3 to TRBJ2-2; a possible D gene is TRBD2 (6 bases). Germline V gives CDR1 MNHEY, CDR2 SVGEGT. V lost 6 bases and J lost 4, with 9 bases in between. This CDR3 contains 13 residues. Written as DNA, the CDR3 is TGTGCCAGCAGCGTCGGGAGCACCGGGGAGCTGTTTTTT. It encodes CASSVGSTGELFF.

V is TRBV29-1 and J is TRBJ1-1; 9 bases map to TRBD1. The V segment lost 2 bases and the J segment 4 bases; nucleotides outside the gene matches: 2. CDR3 length: 13 residues. CDR1 and CDR2 (germline): SQVTM, ANQGSEA. The CDR3 spells CSVEWDRVTEAFF. The CDR3 DNA follows: TGCAGCGTTGAATGGGACAGGGTCACTGAAGCTTTCTTT.

This sequence joins TRBV18 and TRBJ2-6; no firm D call. Germline V lookup: CDR1 KGHSH, CDR2 LQKENI. The V end lost 8 bases, the J end lost 0 bases, and 8 bases lay between the germline ends. CDR3 length: 14 residues. The CDR3 coding sequence is TGTGCCAGCCGTCCCCTCTCTGGGGCCAACGTCCTGACTTTC. Encoded protein: CASRPLSGANVLTF.

This clone was detected only a few times. The chain uses TRBV19 and TRBJ1-5, with TRBD1 matching over 8 bases. V dropped 0 bases and J dropped 5; count of bases not matched to a gene: 9. This CDR3 has 17 residues. CDR1 is LNHDA and CDR2 is SQIVND in the germline V gene (reference sequence). The CDR3 DNA sequence: TGTGCCAGTAGTATAGAGGAGGGCAGGGGGCCGGATCAGCCCCAGCATTTT. Translated: CASSIEEGRGPDQPQHF.

The V and J genes are TRBV5-1 and TRBJ1-1, with D possibly being TRBD1 (6 bases). The V end was cut by 2 bases, the J end by 1 base, with 9 bases between. The V gene's germline CDR1 is SGHRS and CDR2 YFSETQ. This CDR3 has 14 residues. CDR3 region: CASSFYRANTEAFF. CDR3 bases: TGCGCCAGCAGCTTTTACAGGGCGAACACTGAAGCTTTCTTT.

The chain links TRBV9 to TRBJ2-7; 14 bases fit TRBD2. The CDR3 length is 15 residues. J lost 7 bases, V lost 3 bases, and 6 bases had no gene match. In germline, CDR1 is SGDLS, CDR2 YYNGEE. The CDR3 spells CASSGGTSGSREQYF. For the CDR3, the DNA is TGTGCCAGCAGCGGCGGGACTAGCGGGAGTCGTGAGCAGTACTTC.

This chain links TRBV28 with TRBJ2-7; D not resolved. The V gene's germline CDR1 is MDHEN and CDR2 SYDVKM. The CDR3 spans 12 residues. Trimming pared 1 base from V and 3 bases from J, leaving 4 bases between. The CDR3 DNA reads as TGTGCCAGCAGTTTATTCTACTACGAGCAGTACTTC. As protein: CASSLFYYEQYF.

The rearrangement links TRBV6-5 to TRBJ2-6; D unclear. CDR3 length: 15 residues. CDR1 MNHEY and CDR2 SVGAGI come from the germline V gene. V was shortened by 8 bases and J by 4 bases, with 15 bases between the two germline ends. CDR3 in amino acids: CASRVGSAGANVLTF. CDR3 in DNA: TGTGCCAGCCGGGTTGGGTCCGCCGGGGCCAACGTCCTGACTTTC.

This sequence joins TRBV12-5 and TRBJ1-1; D unclear. The CDR3 has 13 residues. V was pared by 3 bases and J by 1 base, with 6 bases between. CDR1 is LGHNT and CDR2 is FRNRAP in the germline V gene. The CDR3 protein is CASGFGRNTEAFF. Written as DNA, the CDR3 is TGTGCTAGTGGTTTTGGCAGGAACACTGAAGCTTTCTTT.